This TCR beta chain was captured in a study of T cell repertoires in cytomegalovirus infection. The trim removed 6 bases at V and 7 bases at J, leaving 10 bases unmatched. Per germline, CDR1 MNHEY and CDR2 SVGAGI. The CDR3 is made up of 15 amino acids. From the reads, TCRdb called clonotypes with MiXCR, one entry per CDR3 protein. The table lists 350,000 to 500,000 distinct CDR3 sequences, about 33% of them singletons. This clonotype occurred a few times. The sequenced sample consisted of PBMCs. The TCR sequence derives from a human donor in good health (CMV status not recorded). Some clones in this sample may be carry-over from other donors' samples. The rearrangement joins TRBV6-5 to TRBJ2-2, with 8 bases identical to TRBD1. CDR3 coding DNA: TGTGCCAGCAGGCGGACAGGGTCCGGCGGCGGGGAGCTGTTTTTT. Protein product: CASRRTGSGGGELFF.